This entry is about one TCR beta chain. Its antigen remains undetermined. No base-level quality is on record; no much larger clone is a single base apart. The sample belongs to a study of beta chain features in type 1 diabetes (dated by TCRdb to the late 2010s). Turning to the overall study: Patients and healthy donors did not differ in mean age, gender distribution, total cell number or subset yield. A total of approximately 100,000,000 sorted cells were examined across all samples, and the number of cells per subset was strongly correlated with RNA yield. In the study, TCRB repertoires of sorted circulating CD4+ T cell subsets from recently diagnosed type 1 diabetes patients were compared with those of matched healthy donors. Regulatory and stem cell-like memory subsets were obtained from only 8 patients and roughly eight healthy donors, while naive and central memory subsets were obtained from all 28 donors.

A single peripheral blood draw of approximately 110 mL on average was collected from each donor into heparinised tubes. A BD FACSAria II and a panel including CD45RO, CCR7, CD25, CD127, CD95 and CD27 were used to sort naive, central memory, regulatory and stem cell-like memory CD4+ T cells. All sorted populations exceeded 98% purity. PBMCs were isolated right away by Lymphoprep density gradient centrifugation and were stained directly, without culture. Samples were stained and sorted in pairs, with one healthy donor and one patient per experiment, so that batch effects were minimized. From the cysteine up to the phenylalanine, the CDR3 has a length of 16 residues. Of the read, only the CDR3 DNA is kept; its 48 bases are in frame from base 1. V and J are trimmed by 3 bases and 0 bases, and the gene matches miss 4 bases of the junction. In the germline V gene, CDR1 corresponds to KGHSH and CDR2 to LQKENI.

The entire isolated RNA was reverse transcribed using the High Capacity cDNA Reverse Transcription Kit, and thus expressed TCRB transcripts were sequenced. Deep immunoSEQ sequencing was performed on naive, central memory and regulatory T cell samples, with an average of roughly 3.3 million total reads per sample. After sorted cells were lysed in RLT buffer, RNA was extracted with DNase-treated RNeasy Micro or Mini kits, with the choice depending on cell number. To prevent cross-contamination, each cell subset was processed individually, whereas patient and healthy donor samples were processed jointly. The immunoSEQ multiplex PCR was used to amplify TCRB sequences from cDNA, generating 87-bp fragments that spanned the CDR3 region. Amplicons were sequenced on the Illumina HiSeq platform. The original methods were these. Synthetic template baselines were used to correct PCR bias computationally, reads within Hamming distance 2 were collapsed, and singletons that could not be merged were discarded. Reads were aligned against IMGT to assign V, D and J genes, CDR3 length and insertions or deletions at six rearrangement sites. Within each subset, clonotype counts were normalized to the number of sorted cells before true diversity and Gini coefficients were calculated with the tcR R package. The overlap coefficient, calculated on TCRB nucleotide sequences, was used to quantify repertoire sharing. Drawn from immuneACCESS, this table holds only the in-frame rearrangements with V and J called that TCRdb kept. Clones are partly lost; checked studies trace under half to an unresolved V gene and leave the rest unexplained. V and J calls plus clone size are reproduced from that table; the DNA served to infer D and trimming. In this sample the table shows tens of thousands of clones, 65% to 80% of which occur a single time. The ten largest clones add up to approximately 1.7% of the sample.

The paper as a whole reports these results and caveats: Naive, central memory and regulatory TCRB repertoires appeared to be more similar among patients than among healthy donors. At VDJ recombination sites, patients with type 1 diabetes made fewer insertions and deleted more nucleotides, a pattern implying thymic rearrangement abnormalities. A moderate but significant shortening of TCRB CDR3 length was observed in type 1 diabetes patients in all four CD4+ subsets. Because cDNA rather than genomic DNA was sequenced, highly expressing activated cells could have been over-represented, although no difference in activation and CD3 levels was found between groups. PCR may preferentially amplify shorter templates, but because patient and control samples were amplified and corrected together, any resulting skew would affect both groups equally. Only small numbers of individuals were included in the HLA sub-analyses, which left unresolved whether HLA type had any influence on TCRB rearrangement.

Specimen: Tregs from blood. According to the study, the label for this sample's cell subset or site signals: regulatory CD4+ T cells. This TCR was sampled from a man between 25 and 39 years old with type 1 diabetes. Some clones in this sample may be carry-over from other donors' samples. Rearrangement joined TRBV18 to TRBJ1-3, with TRBD1 matching 8 junction bases. The nucleotide sequence reads TGTGCCAGCTCACCGCCTGGGACAGGCTCTGGAAACACCATATATTTT. Its translation is CASSPPGTGSGNTIYF.